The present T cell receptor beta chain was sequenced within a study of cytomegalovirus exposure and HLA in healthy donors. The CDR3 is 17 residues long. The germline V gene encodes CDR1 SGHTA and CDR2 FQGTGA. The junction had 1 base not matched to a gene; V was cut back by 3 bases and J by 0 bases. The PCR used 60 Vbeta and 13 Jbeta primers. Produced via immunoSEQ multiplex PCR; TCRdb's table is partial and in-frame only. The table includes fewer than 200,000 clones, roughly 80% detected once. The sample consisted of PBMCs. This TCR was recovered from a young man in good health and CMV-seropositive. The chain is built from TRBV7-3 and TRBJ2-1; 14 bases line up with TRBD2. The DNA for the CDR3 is TGTGCCAGCAGCTTTGGGACTAGCGGGGGCTCCTACAATGAGCAGTTCTTC. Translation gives CASSFGTSGGSYNEQFF.